This passage covers 27 T cell receptor beta chains from one sample sequenced in a study of shared clonotypes between healthy human individuals. Profiled with immunoSEQ multiplex PCR; TCRdb holds only in-frame clones, not every one. The profile shows about 2,100,000 clones, 93% of them singletons. Selected positively for CCR7 and CD45RO-negative, naive CD8 cells excluded terminally differentiated effector memory CD45RA+ cells. The material sequenced was naive CD8+ T cells from PBMCs. These receptors were taken from a man younger than 35 in good health. Some clones in this sample may be carry-over from other donors' samples.

The genes are TRBV6-1 and TRBJ1-4; TRBD1 matches 7 bases. J lost 5 bases, V lost 3 bases, and 9 bases had no gene match. CDR1 is MNHNS, CDR2 SASEGT, per germline. CDR3 length: 16 residues. CDR3 bases: TGTGCCAGCAGTGACACCGACAGGGATAGAAATGAAAAACTGTTTTTT. Encoded protein: CASSDTDRDRNEKLFF.

The chain recombines TRBV5-4 with TRBJ1-2; D unclear. V dropped 0 bases and J dropped 3 bases, with 18 bases sitting between them. The germline CDR1 and CDR2 sequences are SGHNT and YYREEE (reference sequence). This CDR3 has 17 residues. In DNA, the CDR3 is TGTGCCAGCAGCTTGGGGCCCGGAGACGGTGGTTACTATGGCTACACCTTC. It encodes CASSLGPGDGGYYGYTF.

In regard to this clone: The sample contains more than one DNA sequence encoding this CDR3. The V and J genes are TRBV27 and TRBJ2-1, with TRBD2 matching over 7 bases. This CDR3 comprises 15 residues. The germline gives CDR1 MNHEY, CDR2 SMNVEV (reference sequence). V lost 3 bases and J lost 2; bases outside the gene matches: 4. CDR3 nucleotides: TGTGCCAGCAGTTTGGCTAGCGGCGCCTACAATGAGCAGTTCTTC. As protein: CASSLASGAYNEQFF.

The chain uses TRBV28 and TRBJ2-7; the match to TRBD2 covers 11 bases. This CDR3 contains 13 residues. Germline CDR1 and CDR2: MDHEN and SYDVKM. With V trimmed by 8 bases and J by 2 bases, 2 bases remained unmatched. The CDR3 nucleotides are TGTGCCAGCTCGGGACTAGCGGCCTACGAGCAGTACTTC. Translated: CASSGLAAYEQYF.

The table lists this clone with a count of one. The chain employs TRBV6-1 and TRBJ2-2; D could derive from TRBD1 or TRBD2 (5 bases each). CDR3 length equals 13 residues. V lost 10 bases and J 5 bases, leaving 14 bases between the germline ends. In germline, CDR1 is MNHNS, CDR2 SASEGT. The chain's CDR3 is CATPGRRTGELFF. DNA of the CDR3: TGTGCCACACCGGGACGACGGACCGGGGAGCTGTTTTTT.

V and J are TRBV7-9 and TRBJ1-1, with a tentative D call TRBD1 (6 bases). V lost 2 bases, J lost 5 bases, and 12 bases lay in between. Germline V gene lookup returns CDR1 SEHNR and CDR2 FQNEAQ (reference sequence). This CDR3 has 14 amino acids. The CDR3 DNA follows: TGTGCCAGCAGCTTATCAGGGGTGAGGACTGAAGCTTTCTTT. The encoded protein is CASSLSGVRTEAFF.

The chain recombines TRBV7-2 with TRBJ2-3; maybe TRBD1 (6 bases). The CDR3 length is 15 residues. The germline V gene encodes CDR1 SGHTA and CDR2 FQGNSA. Trimming removed 4 bases from V and 3 bases from J, with 14 bases in between. The CDR3 DNA reads as TGTGCCAGCAGCTCCAGAGGGGGTGGGACAGATACGCAGTATTTT. Encoded protein: CASSSRGGGTDTQYF.

The chain couples TRBV27 to TRBJ2-7; possible D gene TRBD1, 5 bases. V dropped 5 bases and J dropped 4 bases, with 12 bases sitting between them. This CDR3 has 13 amino acids. Germline values: CDR1 MNHEY, CDR2 SMNVEV (reference sequence). The CDR3 is CASSQVQGYEQYF. For the CDR3, the DNA is TGTGCCAGCAGTCAGGTCCAGGGTTACGAGCAGTACTTC.

The rearrangement uses TRBV19 and TRBJ1-2, with D unclear. V gave up 6 bases and J gave up 3 bases, with 11 bases separating them. Looked up from germline, CDR1 is LNHDA and CDR2 is SQIVND (reference sequence). CDR3 length: 13 residues. The CDR3 DNA reads TGTGCCAGTAGAGGACGGACGGACTATGGCTACACCTTC. It encodes CASRGRTDYGYTF.

Of note for this clone: Other nucleotide sequences in the sample specify the same CDR3. This chain uses TRBV19 with TRBJ2-7; D ambiguous. Germline V gene lookup returns CDR1 LNHDA and CDR2 SQIVND (reference sequence). The V and J ends lost 9 bases and 0 bases respectively, with 6 bases between them. This CDR3 spans 11 amino acids. CDR3 sequence: CASGSSYEQYF. CDR3 nucleotide sequence: TGTGCCAGCGGTAGCTCCTACGAGCAGTACTTC.

CDR3 DNA sequence: TGTGCCAGCAGTTCCCCGCGACAGGGGGCACACGAGCAGTACTTC. Encoded protein: CASSSPRQGAHEQYF. This chain uses TRBV27 with TRBJ2-7, with 10 bases matching TRBD1. Germline CDR1 is MNHEY and CDR2 is SMNVEV (reference sequence). The CDR3 extends over 15 amino acids. V lost 4 bases to trimming and J lost 5 bases; unmatched junction nucleotides: 8.

CDR3 bases: TGTGCCAGCAGTTTCGACAGGGGGCGATGCCCCAATCAGCCCCAGCATTTT. Amino acids: CASSFDRGRCPNQPQHF. This chain connects TRBV6-4 to TRBJ1-5, with 10 bases aligning to TRBD1. CDR3 size: 17 residues. V lost 5 bases to trimming and J lost 3 bases; unmatched junction nucleotides: 10. Germline V lookup: CDR1 MRHNA, CDR2 SNTAGT.

The V and J genes are TRBV15 and TRBJ2-7, with 7 bases lining up with TRBD2. This CDR3 contains 15 residues. V dropped 5 bases and J dropped 5; count of bases not matched to a gene: 12. CDR1 LNHNV and CDR2 YYDKDF come from the germline V gene (reference sequence). DNA for the CDR3: TGTGCCACCAGCCACCGCAGGGAGGGCCGCAACGAGCAGTACTTC. Protein sequence: CATSHRREGRNEQYF.

The V call is TRBV9, the J call TRBJ2-1, with 9 positions matching TRBD2. Germline V gene lookup returns CDR1 SGDLS and CDR2 YYNGEE. V dropped 0 bases and J dropped 3; count of bases not matched to a gene: 4. This CDR3 has 16 amino acids. CDR3 loop: CASSVVGSGSYNEQFF. The DNA of the CDR3 is TGTGCCAGCAGCGTAGTGGGTAGCGGGAGCTACAATGAGCAGTTCTTC.

Details on this clone: Being one base from a much bigger clone, this may be a read error. Other nucleotide sequences from this sample produce the same CDR3. V and J are TRBV28 and TRBJ2-6, with D hard to call. The CDR3 has 13 residues. Germline lookup yields CDR1 MDHEN and CDR2 SYDVKM. V lost 2 bases and J lost 4, with 3 bases in between. CDR3: CASSLTGANVLTF. CDR3 nucleotides: TGTGCCAGCAGTTTAACGGGGGCCAACGTCCTGACTTTC.

The gene calls are TRBV28 and TRBJ1-4; 9 bases map to TRBD1. CDR3 length: 14 residues. Per germline, CDR1 MDHEN and CDR2 SYDVKM. The junction had 5 bases not matched to a gene; V was cut back by 5 bases and J by 7 bases. The CDR3 DNA reads as TGTGCCAGCAGTCTCAGACAGGGGGTTGAAAAACTGTTTTTT. It specifies CASSLRQGVEKLFF.

The chain is built from TRBV7-9 and TRBJ1-2; D call uncertain. Germline CDR1 reads SEHNR; CDR2 reads FQNEAQ (reference sequence). This CDR3 spans 16 amino acids. V lost 0 bases to trimming and J lost 2 bases, with 13 bases between them. The CDR3 DNA follows: TGTGCCAGCAGCTTAGCCGGCCTTCCGCCGAACTATGGCTACACCTTC. Protein: CASSLAGLPPNYGYTF. The full variable domain, in which reference TRBV7-9 and TRBJ1-2 provide the parts outside the CDR3, is DTGVSQNPRHKITKRGQNVTFRCDPISEHNRLYWYRQTLGQGPEFLTYFQNEAQLEKSRLLSDRFSAERPKGSFSTLEIQRTEQGDSAMYLCASSLAGLPPNYGYTFGSGTRLTVV.

This clone was seen only once. The rearrangement joins TRBV21-1 to TRBJ2-2; the table's D call, TRBD2, has no DNA check behind it. TRBV21-1 constitutes a pseudogene. The CDR3 totals 17 residues. CDR3 bases: TGTGCCAGCAGCATTATACTAGCGGGAGGGCAAGACGGGGAGCTGTTTTTT. This gives the protein CASSIILAGGQDGELFF.

This chain joins TRBV7-8 and TRBJ2-3; 9 nucleotides align to TRBD1. CDR1 and CDR2 (germline): SGHVS, FQNEAQ. The CDR3 totals 17 residues. The trim removed 3 bases at V and 0 bases at J, leaving 7 bases unmatched. CDR3 nucleotide sequence: TGTGCCAGCAGCTTGGGACAGGGATTCCGTAGCACAGATACGCAGTATTTT. Encoded protein: CASSLGQGFRSTDTQYF.

The chain is built from TRBV5-1 and TRBJ1-1; possibly TRBD1 for D (5 bases). V dropped 5 bases and J dropped 5 bases, with 16 bases sitting between them. The V gene's germline CDR1 is SGHRS and CDR2 YFSETQ. The CDR3 length is 14 residues. In DNA, the CDR3 is TGCGCCAGCAGAATTAGGGCGCGGGGGACTGAAGCTTTCTTT. It specifies CASRIRARGTEAFF.

This clone was seen once. The chain has TRBV5-4 and TRBJ1-1, with D perhaps matching TRBD1 (5 bases). Trimming stripped 0 bases from V and 1 base from J, with 7 bases between. Germline loops: CDR1 SGHNT, CDR2 YYREEE (reference sequence). The CDR3 consists of 14 residues. The CDR3 DNA sequence: TGTGCCAGCAGCTTGGGACAGAAGAACACTGAAGCTTTCTTT. Its translation: CASSLGQKNTEAFF.

The chain employs TRBV5-1 and TRBJ1-1; D gene ambiguous. The germline CDR1 and CDR2 sequences are SGHRS and YFSETQ. With 1 base removed from V and 0 bases from J, the gap between germline ends came to 10 bases. This CDR3 has 15 residues. CDR3 amino acids: CASSLFGDLNTEAFF. The CDR3 DNA is TGCGCCAGCAGCTTGTTTGGGGATTTGAACACTGAAGCTTTCTTT.

This clone has only a few counts. Other DNA sequences in this sample translate to the same CDR3. The chain combines TRBV7-9 with TRBJ2-2, with no clear D. V dropped 0 bases and J dropped 5 bases, with 4 bases sitting between them. Germline loops: CDR1 SEHNR, CDR2 FQNEAQ (reference sequence). The CDR3 has 13 amino acids. The CDR3 sequence: CASSLAGTGELFF. In DNA form, the CDR3 reads TGTGCCAGCAGCTTAGCGGGTACCGGGGAGCTGTTTTTT.

In regard to this clone: Other DNA sequences in this specimen translate into the identical CDR3. The chain couples TRBV7-9 to TRBJ1-2; D is possibly TRBD1 (5 bases). The ends were cut back, 0 bases at V and 6 bases at J, with 8 bases in the middle. Germline V CDR1 and CDR2: SEHNR, FQNEAQ (reference sequence). The CDR3 runs to 13 residues. The CDR3 sequence is CASSLAGTHGYTF. The CDR3 DNA follows: TGTGCCAGCAGCTTAGCGGGGACTCATGGCTACACCTTC.

This clone came up once. The chain carries TRBV20-1 and TRBJ2-7; D may match TRBD1 or TRBD2 (5 bases each). Germline CDR1 DFQATT, CDR2 SNEGSKA (reference sequence). Trimming cost V 5 bases and J 4 bases, with 9 bases left between them. This CDR3 has 11 residues. The CDR3 nucleotides are TGCAGTGCTCTCAGGGAGTACGAGCAGTACTTC. As protein: CSALREYEQYF.

The chain recombines TRBV7-2 with TRBJ2-3; D possibly corresponds to TRBD2 (6 bases). Trimming stripped 5 bases from V and 2 bases from J, with 14 bases between. Germline V CDR1 and CDR2: SGHTA, FQGNSA. The CDR3 contains 15 residues. The CDR3 DNA reads as TGTGCCAGCAGCCTCGTGGGGGGTCTCACAGATACGCAGTATTTT. This encodes CASSLVGGLTDTQYF.

This chain joins TRBV27 and TRBJ2-5; D possibly corresponds to TRBD2 (6 bases). CDR1 MNHEY and CDR2 SMNVEV come from the germline V gene (reference sequence). This CDR3 has 16 amino acids. Trimming removed 8 bases at V and 2 bases at J, with 21 bases between. This CDR3 is CASRPGGGIVQETQYF. CDR3 in DNA: TGTGCCAGCCGCCCCGGTGGGGGGATAGTACAAGAGACCCAGTACTTC.